This TCR beta chain was identified in a study of Tregs in tolerant kidney transplant recipients. TCRdb's table, derived via immunoSEQ multiplex PCR, lists solely in-frame clones and lacks some. The sample holds some 65,000 clones; about 83% are singletons and the top ten take about 4%. Findings and limits, study-wide: Biological reproducibility was not directly addressed in this study. Expanding Tregs on activated donor B cells appeared to best identify donor-specific TCRbeta clones.

CDR1 is SGHTA and CDR2 is FQGNSA in the germline V gene. This CDR3 is built from 15 residues. V lost 0 bases to trimming and J lost 3 bases; unmatched junction nucleotides: 2. Worth noting for this clone: Its specificity is not known.

Unstimulated Tregs (CD4+CD25+CD127-) and CD4+CD25- non-Tregs were sorted from PBMCs. V usage is TRBV7-2 and J usage is TRBJ1-5; 7 bases are shared with TRBD1. Sequenced: CD4+ T cells from blood. The clonotype originates from a human donor in good health. The CDR3 DNA is TGTGCCAGCAGCTTAGCCAGGGGGTTCAATCAGCCCCAGCATTTT. Protein sequence: CASSLARGFNQPQHF.